A single sample is the source of the 27 T cell receptor beta chains below, sequenced in a study of cytomegalovirus exposure and HLA in healthy donors. Use of 60 Vbeta and 13 Jbeta primers characterized the PCR. Clones were sequenced by immunoSEQ multiplex PCR, and TCRdb holds only the in-frame ones, with some missing. The table shows about 110,000 clones, with 60% to 85% occurring only once. Specimen: PBMCs. The receptors shown here come from a male donor in good health and CMV-seropositive.

This clone came up a few times. The chain uses TRBV5-6 and TRBJ1-5; the match to TRBD1 covers 8 bases. Trimming took 4 bases from V and 7 from J; bases not matched to a gene: 7. This CDR3 has 14 residues. CDR1 SGHDT and CDR2 YYEEEE come from the germline V gene. CDR3 sequence reads: CASSLRQGYQPQHF. CDR3 nucleotides: TGTGCCAGCAGCCTCCGACAGGGGTACCAGCCCCAGCATTTT.

The chain joins TRBV25-1 to TRBJ2-7, with 7 positions matching TRBD1. Germline trimming cut 5 bases from V and 0 bases from J; bases unmatched to any gene: 1. The V gene's germline CDR1 is MGHDK and CDR2 SYGVNS. The CDR3 length is 13 residues. The CDR3 protein is CASSHRGSYEQYF. The CDR3 DNA follows: TGTGCCAGCAGTCACAGGGGCTCCTACGAGCAGTACTTC.

This clone was detected only a few times. The chain has TRBV18 and TRBJ2-7, with 11 bases lining up with TRBD2. The CDR3 has 18 amino acids. J gave up 2 bases and V 0 bases, and 9 bases lay outside the gene matches. Germline V gene data show CDR1 as KGHSH and CDR2 as LQKENI. The CDR3 DNA sequence: TGTGCCAGCTCACCACCAGGGACTAGCGGACCAACCCCCTACGAGCAGTACTTC. This translates into CASSPPGTSGPTPYEQYF.

The CDR3: CASSFTPHPGAYEQYF. CDR3 DNA sequence: TGTGCCAGCAGTTTTACACCGCACCCGGGGGCCTACGAGCAGTACTTC. This rearrangement joins TRBV27 to TRBJ2-7; D might be TRBD2 (6 bases). Germline lookup yields CDR1 MNHEY and CDR2 SMNVEV (reference sequence). Trimming took off 3 bases at V and 2 bases at J, with 17 bases between the two ends. The CDR3 extends over 16 amino acids.

CDR3 sequence: CASSLSSYEQYF. CDR3 coding DNA: TGTGCCAGCAGCCTTAGCTCCTACGAGCAGTACTTC. The chain carries TRBV7-2 and TRBJ2-7; D uncertain. Germline CDR1 and CDR2: SGHTA and FQGNSA. This CDR3 is built from 12 residues. The V gene lost 5 bases and the J gene lost 0 bases, with 5 bases spanning the gap. Filled out from reference TRBV7-2 and TRBJ2-7, the complete variable domain reads GAGVSQSPSNKVTEKGKDVELRCDPISGHTALYWYRQSLGQGLEFLIYFQGNSAPDKSGLPSDRFSAERTGGSVSTLTIQRTQQEDSAVYLCASSLSSYEQYFGPGTRLTVT.

With respect to this clone: The junction and the germline gene differ at one end; a read error may be behind it. The chain couples TRBV7-7 to TRBJ2-7, with D maybe TRBD1 (6 bases). Germline-derived CDR1 and CDR2 are SSHAT and FNYEAQ (reference sequence). The CDR3 length is 15 residues. The CDR3 is CASSLGAGAAYEQYF. In DNA, the CDR3 is TGTGCTAGCAGCTTAGGGGCAGGGGCGGCCTACGAGCAGTACTTC.

V usage is TRBV5-1 and J usage is TRBJ2-5; 9 nucleotides agree with TRBD1. The CDR3 extends over 15 amino acids. Germline V gene data show CDR1 as SGHRS and CDR2 as YFSETQ. J lost 4 bases, V lost 4 bases, and 8 bases had no gene match. Here the CDR3 DNA reads TGCGCCAGCAGCCGAAGGACAGGGGAGGGAGAGACCCAGTACTTC. This codes for CASSRRTGEGETQYF.

The chain uses TRBV10-3 and TRBJ2-7; D gene unclear. Per germline, CDR1 ENHRY and CDR2 SYGVKD. The CDR3 loop spans 11 amino acids. V was shortened by 5 bases and J by 3 bases, with 5 bases between the two germline ends. As DNA, the CDR3 is TGTGCCATCAGTTCTTACTACGAGCAGTACTTC. Translated: CAISSYYEQYF.

The chain recombines TRBV5-1 with TRBJ2-3, with TRBD2 matching over 7 bases. The CDR3 runs to 15 residues. The V and J ends lost 0 bases and 2 bases, in that order; junction bases with no gene match: 3. Germline CDR1 and CDR2: SGHRS and YFSETQ. CDR3 amino acids: CASSLAGGVTDTQYF. The CDR3, as DNA: TGCGCCAGCAGCTTGGCGGGGGGAGTCACAGATACGCAGTATTTT.

The gene calls are TRBV30 and TRBJ1-5, with D possibly matching TRBD1 (6 bases). With 3 bases removed from V and 3 bases from J, the gap between germline ends came to 15 bases. CDR1 and CDR2 from the germline V gene are GTSNPN and SVGIG (reference sequence). The CDR3 is made up of 15 amino acids. CDR3 sequence reads: CAWSHNGQFNQPQHF. CDR3 nucleotides: TGTGCCTGGAGCCATAATGGACAGTTCAATCAGCCCCAGCATTTT.

This clone was detected only a few times. The chain employs TRBV7-8 and TRBJ2-5, with D tentatively TRBD1 (6 bases). V lost 3 bases to trimming and J lost 0 bases, with 8 bases between them. The CDR3 length is 14 residues. Germline V gene sequence: CDR1 SGHVS, CDR2 FQNEAQ. Here the CDR3 reads CASSLNRDQETQYF. The DNA for the CDR3 is TGTGCCAGCAGCTTGAACAGGGACCAAGAGACCCAGTACTTC. Full variable domain (outside the CDR3, taken from reference TRBV7-8 and TRBJ2-5): GAGVSQSPRYKVAKRGQDVALRCDPISGHVSLFWYQQALGQGPEFLTYFQNEAQLDKSGLPSDRFFAERPEGSVSTLKIQRTQQEDSAVYLCASSLNRDQETQYFGPGTRLLVL.

This sequence joins TRBV19 and TRBJ1-4; 8 positions match TRBD1. The CDR3 is 14 amino acids. J gave up 8 bases and V 8 bases, and 10 bases lay outside the gene matches. Per germline, CDR1 LNHDA and CDR2 SQIVND (reference sequence). The CDR3 nucleotides are TGTGCCAGTGTACGTAGACAGGGGCAGGAAAAACTGTTTTTT. It yields the protein CASVRRQGQEKLFF.

This clone was recorded only once. The J gene is TRBJ2-7, the V gene TRBV7-6, with a possible D match to TRBD1 (5 bases). CDR1 is SGHVS and CDR2 is FNYEAQ in the germline V gene. V was pared by 2 bases and J by 6 bases, with 17 bases between. The CDR3 has 15 amino acids. The CDR3 DNA reads TGTGCCAGCAGCTTACAGGGTGTTGCTGCCCCCGAGCAGTACTTC. Translated, it gives CASSLQGVAAPEQYF.

The DNA for the CDR3 is TGTGCCAGCAGCTTAGCTCCACTTAGCGGGAGGCTGGGCGATGAGCAGTTCTTC. This encodes CASSLAPLSGRLGDEQFF. This sequence joins TRBV7-2 and TRBJ2-1; 10 nucleotides agree with TRBD2. CDR1 is SGHTA, CDR2 FQGNSA, per germline. The V and J ends lost 0 bases and 8 bases, in that order; junction bases with no gene match: 13. The CDR3 is 18 residues long.

The sample holds a few counts of this clone. The chain links TRBV4-3 to TRBJ2-1; the match to TRBD2 covers 10 bases. Germline V gene lookup returns CDR1 LGHNA and CDR2 YSLEER. The CDR3 has 17 residues. The ends lost 0 bases at V and 9 bases at J; junction bases unmatched: 11. The CDR3 nucleotides read TGCGCCAGCAGCCAAGAAAAAATAGCGGGGGGTCTCGGTGAGCAGTTCTTC. As protein: CASSQEKIAGGLGEQFF.

The V and J genes are TRBV6-1 and TRBJ2-2; the D gene is possibly TRBD1 (6 bases). CDR1 MNHNS and CDR2 SASEGT come from the germline V gene. The V gene lost 2 bases and the J gene lost 2 bases, with 12 bases spanning the gap. The CDR3 sequence is 16 residues long. The CDR3 DNA reads TGTGCCAGCAGTGAACTCGGGACACAAAACACCGGGGAGCTGTTTTTT. Its translation is CASSELGTQNTGELFF.

The J gene is TRBJ2-7, the V gene TRBV13, with D possibly matching TRBD1 (6 bases). Germline V lookup: CDR1 PRHDT, CDR2 FYEKMQ (reference sequence). V lost 7 bases and J 0 bases, leaving 13 bases between the germline ends. This CDR3 region has 14 residues. The CDR3 sequence is CASTLDSRSYEQYF. The CDR3 coding sequence is TGTGCCAGCACCCTGGACAGTCGCTCCTACGAGCAGTACTTC.

V gene TRBV5-6 combines with J gene TRBJ1-1, with 8 bases that match TRBD1. CDR1 and CDR2 from the germline V gene are SGHDT and YYEEEE. CDR3 length equals 15 residues. V was clipped by 0 bases and J by 1 base; unmatched bases: 2. The CDR3 region has the DNA TGTGCCAGCAGCTTGGATGGACAGGGGAACACTGAAGCTTTCTTT. As protein: CASSLDGQGNTEAFF.

V usage is TRBV6-6 and J usage is TRBJ2-7; 7 positions agree with TRBD1. This CDR3 is 13 amino acids long. The germline V gene encodes CDR1 MNHNY and CDR2 SVGAGI (reference sequence). Germline trimming cut 9 bases from V and 3 bases from J; bases unmatched to any gene: 8. The CDR3 bases are TGTGCCAGTCGAACAGGGGAGTACTACGAGCAGTACTTC. Translation: CASRTGEYYEQYF.

This chain joins TRBV19 and TRBJ2-2, with 9 bases fitting TRBD1. Germline loops: CDR1 LNHDA, CDR2 SQIVND (reference sequence). The CDR3 totals 16 residues. Trimming removed 3 bases from V and 6 bases from J; junction bases left unmatched: 8. CDR3 loop: CASSIILQGAPGELFF. The CDR3 DNA is TGTGCCAGTAGTATCATATTACAGGGGGCTCCCGGGGAGCTGTTTTTT.

CDR3 sequence reads: CASSYSGQGGQPQHF. For the CDR3, the DNA is TGTGCCAGCAGTTATTCGGGACAGGGCGGCCAGCCCCAGCATTTT. This chain uses TRBV6-5 with TRBJ1-5, with 9 bases lining up with TRBD1. Germline V gene lookup returns CDR1 MNHEY and CDR2 SVGAGI. CDR3 length: 15 amino acids. V shed 3 bases, J shed 7 bases, and the junction held 7 bases outside the gene matches.

The V gene is TRBV27, the J gene TRBJ2-1, with a weak D call TRBD2 (6 bases). V was pared by 4 bases and J by 10 bases, with 14 bases between. The CDR3 has 13 residues. Germline V gene data show CDR1 as MNHEY and CDR2 as SMNVEV (reference sequence). CDR3 sequence: CASSSHPGGEQFF. The CDR3 DNA sequence: TGTGCCAGCAGTTCACACCCCGGGGGAGAGCAGTTCTTC.

The gene calls are TRBV19 and TRBJ2-1, with 12 bases that match TRBD2. This CDR3 comprises 14 residues. In germline, CDR1 is LNHDA, CDR2 SQIVND (reference sequence). V lost 5 bases and J lost 9; bases outside the gene matches: 5. CDR3 coding DNA: TGTGCCAGTAGTGCCCCGGGACTAGCGGGTGAGCAGTTCTTC. This codes for CASSAPGLAGEQFF.

V usage is TRBV6-5 and J usage is TRBJ2-1; 9 bases agree with TRBD1. Germline V lookup: CDR1 MNHEY, CDR2 SVGAGI. The CDR3 consists of 15 residues. V shed 6 bases, J shed 7 bases, and the junction held 10 bases outside the gene matches. The CDR3 DNA is TGTGCCAGCAGAAGAGGCGGGGACAGGGTAAATGAGCAGTTCTTC. It is translated as CASRRGGDRVNEQFF.

V and J are TRBV5-4 and TRBJ2-3; 8 bases align to TRBD2. The length of the CDR3 is 15 residues. Germline loops: CDR1 SGHNT, CDR2 YYREEE (reference sequence). V shed 1 base, J shed 2 bases, and the junction held 3 bases outside the gene matches. Written as DNA, the CDR3 is TGTGCCAGCAGCTTGACTAGCGGAATCACAGATACGCAGTATTTT. This gives the protein CASSLTSGITDTQYF.

The CDR3 sequence: CAWTFRGGREQYF. Written as DNA, the CDR3 is TGTGCCTGGACCTTCCGGGGGGGCCGCGAGCAGTACTTC. The rearrangement joins TRBV30 to TRBJ2-7; 8 bases agree with TRBD2. V lost 4 bases, J lost 6 bases, and 8 bases stayed unmatched. The CDR3 length is 13 residues. Germline values: CDR1 GTSNPN, CDR2 SVGIG (reference sequence).

In its sample, this clone was seen a few times. The rearrangement links TRBV4-1 to TRBJ2-3; 10 bases match TRBD2. Germline values: CDR1 MGHRA, CDR2 YSYEKL. The CDR3 spans 16 residues. V lost 4 bases, J lost 7 bases, and 11 bases stayed unmatched. The CDR3 loop reads CASSPGGAGGLNTQYF. The CDR3 bases are TGCGCCAGCAGCCCAGGAGGAGCGGGGGGGCTCAATACGCAGTATTTT.